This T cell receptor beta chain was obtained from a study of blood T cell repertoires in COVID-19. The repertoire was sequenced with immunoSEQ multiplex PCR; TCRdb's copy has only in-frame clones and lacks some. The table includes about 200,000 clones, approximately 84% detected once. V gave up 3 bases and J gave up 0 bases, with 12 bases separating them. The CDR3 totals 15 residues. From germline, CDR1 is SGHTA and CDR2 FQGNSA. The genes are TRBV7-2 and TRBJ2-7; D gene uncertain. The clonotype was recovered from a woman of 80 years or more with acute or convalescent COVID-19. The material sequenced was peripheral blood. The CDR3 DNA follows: TGTGCCAGCAGCTTTAGAGCCGTAGACTCCTACGAGCAGTACTTC. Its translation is CASSFRAVDSYEQYF. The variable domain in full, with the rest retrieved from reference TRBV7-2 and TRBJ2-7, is GAGVSQSPSNKVTEKGKDVELRCDPISGHTALYWYRQSLGQGLEFLIYFQGNSAPDKSGLPSDRFSAERTGGSVSTLTIQRTQQEDSAVYLCASSFRAVDSYEQYFGPGTRLTVT.